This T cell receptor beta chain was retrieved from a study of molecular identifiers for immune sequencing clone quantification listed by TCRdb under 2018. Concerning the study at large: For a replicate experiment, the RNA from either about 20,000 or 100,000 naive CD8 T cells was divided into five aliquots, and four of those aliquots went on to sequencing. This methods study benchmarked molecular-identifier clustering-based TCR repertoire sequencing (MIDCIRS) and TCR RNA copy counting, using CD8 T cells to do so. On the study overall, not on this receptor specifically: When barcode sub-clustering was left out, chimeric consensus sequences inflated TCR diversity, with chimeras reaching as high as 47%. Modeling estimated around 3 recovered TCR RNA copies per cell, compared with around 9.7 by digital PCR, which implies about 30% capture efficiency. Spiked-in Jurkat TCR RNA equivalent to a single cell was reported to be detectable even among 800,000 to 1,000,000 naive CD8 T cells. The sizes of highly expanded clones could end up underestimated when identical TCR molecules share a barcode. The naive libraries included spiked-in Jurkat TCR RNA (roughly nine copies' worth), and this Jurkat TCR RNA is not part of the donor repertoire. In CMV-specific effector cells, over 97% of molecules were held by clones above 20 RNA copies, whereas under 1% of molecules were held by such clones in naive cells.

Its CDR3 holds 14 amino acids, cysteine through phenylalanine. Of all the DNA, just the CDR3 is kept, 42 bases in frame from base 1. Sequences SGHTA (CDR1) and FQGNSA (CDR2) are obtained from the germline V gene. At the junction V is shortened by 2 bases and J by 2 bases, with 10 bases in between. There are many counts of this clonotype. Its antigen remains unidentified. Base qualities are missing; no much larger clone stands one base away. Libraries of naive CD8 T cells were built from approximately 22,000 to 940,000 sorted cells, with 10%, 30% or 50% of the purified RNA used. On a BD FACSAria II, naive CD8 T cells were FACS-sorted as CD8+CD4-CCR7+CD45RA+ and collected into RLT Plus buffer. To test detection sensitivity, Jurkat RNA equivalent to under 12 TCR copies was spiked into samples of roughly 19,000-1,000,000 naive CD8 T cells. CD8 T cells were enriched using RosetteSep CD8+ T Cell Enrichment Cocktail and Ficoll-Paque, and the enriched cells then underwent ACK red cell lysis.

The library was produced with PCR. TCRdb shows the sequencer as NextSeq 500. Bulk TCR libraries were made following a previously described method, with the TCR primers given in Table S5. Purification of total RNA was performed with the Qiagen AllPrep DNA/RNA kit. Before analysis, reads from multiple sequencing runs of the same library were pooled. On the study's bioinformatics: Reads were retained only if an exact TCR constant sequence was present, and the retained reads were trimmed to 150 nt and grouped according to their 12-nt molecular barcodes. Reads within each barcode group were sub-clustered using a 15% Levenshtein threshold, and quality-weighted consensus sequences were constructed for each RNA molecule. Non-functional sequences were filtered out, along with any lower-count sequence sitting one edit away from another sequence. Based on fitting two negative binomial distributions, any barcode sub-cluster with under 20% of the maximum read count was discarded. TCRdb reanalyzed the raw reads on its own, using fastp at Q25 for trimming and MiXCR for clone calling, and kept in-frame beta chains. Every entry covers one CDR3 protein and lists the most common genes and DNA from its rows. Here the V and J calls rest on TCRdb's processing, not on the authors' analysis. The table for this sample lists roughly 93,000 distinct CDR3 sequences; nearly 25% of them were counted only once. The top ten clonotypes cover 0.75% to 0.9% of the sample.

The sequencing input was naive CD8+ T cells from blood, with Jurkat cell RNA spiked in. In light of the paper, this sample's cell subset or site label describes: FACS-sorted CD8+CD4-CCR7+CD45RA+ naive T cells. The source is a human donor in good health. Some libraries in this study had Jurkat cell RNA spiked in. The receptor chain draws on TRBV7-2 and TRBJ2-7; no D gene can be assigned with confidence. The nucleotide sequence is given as TGTGCCAGCAGCTTATCCCCAGAGCCCTACGAGCAGTACTTC. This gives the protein CASSLSPEPYEQYF.